This T cell receptor beta chain is from a study of T cell repertoires in ileal Crohn's disease. About the research overall: Thiopurines (around twelve) or anti-TNF agents (18) were given postoperatively to about half. At postoperative colonoscopy, neoterminal ileum biopsies were taken as M6. Points from the study as a whole: Every patient over 26.8% clonality showed endoscopic recurrence. Compared with non-smokers, active smokers at surgery showed more clonal expansions.

Points on this clone: Its antigen remains unknown.

Produced via immunoSEQ multiplex PCR; TCRdb's table is partial and in-frame only. The table records about 710 clones, 85% to 95% of them present only once. This sample's time point: neoterminal ileum biopsy at postoperative endoscopy, about 6 months after surgery. The sample comprised ileal tissue. The clonotype was recovered from an adult with Crohn's disease.

CDR3 residues: CASIGAGTYEQYF. The CDR3 DNA is TGTGCCAGCATTGGGGCAGGGACCTACGAGCAGTACTTC. The chain recombines TRBV5-6 with TRBJ2-7; TRBD1 is a possible D gene (5 bases). V lost 6 bases to trimming and J lost 2 bases, with 12 bases between them. CDR1 is SGHDT and CDR2 is YYEEEE in the germline V gene. This CDR3 region has 13 residues.